These T cell receptor beta chains were read from a single sample in a study of spatial heterogeneity in lung cancer. Via MiXCR, TCRdb re-called the 5' RACE reads, giving one row per CDR3 protein. Of about 23,000 distinct CDR3 sequences detected, around 9.7% appear once; the ten largest clones hold about 22%. The specimen comprised PBMCs, sampled at follow-up. These receptors originate from a male donor with early-stage non-small cell lung cancer. Both conserved end residues are trimmed from each CDR3.

V,length,J,CDR3
TRBV4-3,15,TRBJ2-7,ASSQETPHGSNYEQY
TRBV11-2,10,TRBJ2-2,ASSFKTGELF
TRBV9,13,TRBJ2-1,ASSVTGASYNEQF
TRBV12-3/TRBV12-4,13,TRBJ2-2,ASGTGGTGTRELF
TRBV6-6,12,TRBJ2-3,ASSYGLKADTQY
TRBV2,11,TRBJ2-7,ASSSDRVYEQY
TRBV28,12,TRBJ2-2,ASRLSIGAGELF
TRBV7-9,12,TRBJ2-1,ASSSYVGKNEQF
TRBV29-1,12,TRBJ2-5,SVEDRQAQETQY
TRBV2,12,TRBJ2-3,ASSERGGTDTQY
TRBV12-3/TRBV12-4,14,TRBJ1-4,ASSPRERTTNEKLF
TRBV6-5,14,TRBJ2-7,ASRPKPDFLPYEQY
TRBV7-2,11,TRBJ1-2,ASSLGPLFGYT
TRBV2,12,TRBJ1-5,ASSVISSNQPQH
TRBV6-5,14,TRBJ1-5,ASSYSPWREIQPQH
TRBV6-1,12,TRBJ1-2,ASSEAGVNYGYT
TRBV2,10,TRBJ2-7,VSGQSPAEQY
TRBV4-3,15,TRBJ1-3,ASSLDPGGGSGNTIY
TRBV27,14,TRBJ2-1,ASSFGSGGTSNEQF
TRBV28,13,TRBJ2-7,ASRPLGEDSYEQY
TRBV2,12,TRBJ2-1,ASIVGDFRNEQF
TRBV7-7,13,TRBJ2-5,ASTRMGQASETQY
TRBV4-3,13,TRBJ1-1,ASSRQHTGTYEAF
TRBV4-1,11,TRBJ2-2,ASSRGNTGELF
TRBV6-5,13,TRBJ1-1,ASSSEPGRHTEAF
TRBV6-5,13,TRBJ2-7,ASRNSGGRPYEQY
TRBV2,8,TRBJ2-7,ASSYYEQY
TRBV18,11,TRBJ2-5,ASSAGFQETQY
TRBV3-1,13,TRBJ2-2,ASSQVRGVTGELF
TRBV4-3,14,TRBJ2-1,ASSQELLAGGNEQF
TRBV5-1,12,TRBJ1-1,ASSWRQGGTEAF
TRBV10-1,15,TRBJ2-2,ASSPSGGAGDTGELF
TRBV5-1,14,TRBJ1-1,ASSPGTAYMNTEAF
TRBV20-1,10,TRBJ2-5,SARYAQETQY
TRBV5-1,12,TRBJ1-1,ASSAEITGTEAF
TRBV5-6,14,TRBJ1-1,ASSFYRGRVNTEAF
TRBV7-9,13,TRBJ1-1,ASSLRQGVNTEAF
TRBV12-3/TRBV12-4,11,TRBJ1-5,ASSLGHNQPQH
TRBV7-9,12,TRBJ2-5,ASSLNGGLETQY
TRBV4-1,15,TRBJ1-2,ASSQITGRRSGYGYT
TRBV10-3,16,TRBJ2-1,AISDSGTSGGPYNEQF
TRBV2,9,TRBJ2-1,ASSDYNEQF
TRBV20-1,14,TRBJ2-5,SARGAGTSRVETQY
TRBV5-1,12,TRBJ2-3,ASSLVGGSDTQY
TRBV13,14,TRBJ2-2,ASTLRRGANTGELF
TRBV18,14,TRBJ1-2,ATLQDRATANYGYT
TRBV6-1,13,TRBJ1-1,ASTDPGTGWTEAF
TRBV13,12,TRBJ2-5,ASSLRTDGETQY
TRBV12-3/TRBV12-4,13,TRBJ2-3,ASSSPDRITDTQY
TRBV5-4,13,TRBJ1-4,ASSPIPDGNEKLF
TRBV19,13,TRBJ1-4,ASKDRGSTNEKLF
TRBV7-2,10,TRBJ2-5,ASSLSWETQY
TRBV4-2,11,TRBJ1-1,ASSQVVEFEAF
TRBV10-3,13,TRBJ2-2,AIRSRDLNTGELF
TRBV20-1,12,TRBJ2-2,SARNPLEAGELF
TRBV10-3,12,TRBJ2-1,AISESTGGNEQF
TRBV5-1,14,TRBJ2-1,ASSPSGGNIYNEQF
TRBV28,10,TRBJ1-5,ASRWSNQPQH
TRBV7-6,14,TRBJ2-2,ASSAGGQGYTGELF
TRBV21-1,11,TRBJ1-2,ASSKLVRPGYT